The next 5 T cell receptor beta chains were all read from a single sample in a study of CD8 T cells in ankylosing spondylitis. Overall study results and limits: In ankylosing spondylitis blood, a motif of several highly homologous TCR beta variants appeared characteristic.

TCRdb reprocessed the 5' RACE reads with MiXCR, giving one entry per CDR3 protein. This table holds approximately 140,000 distinct CDR3 sequences, roughly 18% found once. The antigens for these receptors are not known. Material: blood, either unsorted or a sorted T cell fraction (not recorded which). The receptor set was obtained from a male donor with ankylosing spondylitis.

This chain connects TRBV5-5 to TRBJ2-7, with D perhaps TRBD2 (5 bases). Germline V gene lookup returns CDR1 SGHKS and CDR2 YYEKEE (reference sequence). The V end was cut by 4 bases, the J end by 6 bases, with 8 bases between. The CDR3 has 11 amino acids. This CDR3 reads CASSPGSEQYF. Here the CDR3 DNA reads TGTGCCAGCAGCCCGGGGTCCGAGCAGTACTTC.

This clonotype was seen more than once but under ten times. The chain uses TRBV7-8 and TRBJ2-2, with D perhaps matching TRBD2 (5 bases). Trimming shortened V by 5 bases and J by 7 bases, and 11 bases separated the two germline ends. This CDR3 is 13 amino acids long. Germline CDR1 SGHVS, CDR2 FQNEAQ. The CDR3 DNA is TGTGCCAGCAGCATACAAGCGGTCGGGGAGCTGTTTTTT. Its protein is CASSIQAVGELFF.

The chain recombines TRBV11-2 with TRBJ2-7; D possibly corresponds to TRBD1 (6 bases). This CDR3 contains 15 residues. V lost 5 bases to trimming and J lost 2 bases, with 16 bases between them. Germline CDR1 reads SGHAT; CDR2 reads FQNNGV. CDR3 sequence reads: CASSTDGTTTYEQYF. The CDR3, as DNA: TGTGCCAGCAGCACAGACGGGACAACCACCTACGAGCAGTACTTC.

A few counts support this clonotype. The chain carries TRBV2 and TRBJ2-2; 8 bases line up with TRBD1. This CDR3 comprises 17 residues. The junction had 12 bases not matched to a gene; V was cut back by 5 bases and J by 4 bases. Looked up from germline, CDR1 is SNHLY and CDR2 is FYNNEI. Here the CDR3 reads CASSRVVRGPITGELFF. CDR3 DNA sequence: TGTGCCAGCAGTCGAGTGGTCAGGGGGCCTATCACCGGGGAGCTGTTTTTT.

As concerns this clonotype: This is likely a read error, given that the CDR3 carries no conserved phenylalanine or tryptophan at its end. The chain carries TRBV6-2 or TRBV6-3 and TRBJ2-7, with TRBD2 as a possible D gene (6 bases). There are 15 residues in the CDR3. V was trimmed by 4 bases and J by 4 bases, leaving 17 bases between them. The germline V gene encodes CDR1 MNHEY and CDR2 SVGEGT. The CDR3 is CASSSNPGLSYEQYS. The CDR3 DNA reads TGTGCCAGCAGTTCCAACCCGGGACTTAGTTACGAGCAGTACTCC.